Described below is a single T cell receptor beta chain sequence and its context. Seattle researchers signed up patients amid active infection and tracked them longitudinally. This entry comes from a study of blood T cell repertoires in COVID-19. Overall study context: Whether acute or convalescent, the COVID-19 samples came from the United States, Italy and Spain. T cells, B-cell-depleted T cells, or PBMCs supplied cDNA or gDNA.

Per the study methods: Estimated nucleated cell counts came from reference gene primer amplification. Assay used: immunoSEQ multiplex PCR; TCRdb lists only in-frame clones, some missing. V and J calls and clone size are those listed in that table; D and trimming were worked out from the DNA. The table lists some 70,000 clones, 76% of them singletons, with about 15% in the top ten. This clonotype was sampled from a man in his 60s with COVID-19, enrolled during active disease. The sequenced material came from peripheral blood.

CDR3 in amino acids: CASSPLGLDEQFF. The CDR3 bases are TGTGCCAGCAGTCCCCTCGGTTTGGATGAGCAGTTCTTC. This chain uses TRBV6-5 with TRBJ2-1; D is uncertain. Germline CDR1 reads MNHEY; CDR2 reads SVGAGI. V was cut by 5 bases and J by 8 bases, with 13 bases left in between. The length of the CDR3 is 13 residues.